This T cell receptor beta chain was retrieved from a study of OX40 agonist ivuxolimab in advanced cancers. Whole-study context: The mean age was roughly 60 years, ranging from about 23 to 79, with around four fifths of participants male.

Data came from immunoSEQ multiplex PCR; TCRdb stores just in-frame clones and leaves some out. This table holds around 49,000 clones, around nine tenths found once. Points on this clone: The antigen remains undetermined.

Patients were excluded for autoimmune disease history or systemic immunosuppression. Study-wide findings and caveats: Low normalized T-cell clonal expansion was also seen in some nonresponders. CD4+ T cells averaged fewer expanded clones than CD8+ T cells.

Sequencing was performed on CD4+ or CD8+ T cells sorted from blood, taken in a trial of the OX40 agonist ivuxolimab. The clonotype originates from an adult with an advanced solid tumor such as melanoma, head and neck, liver or kidney cancer.

The CDR3 loop is CASSLPIQRNYGYTF. The DNA of the CDR3 is TGTGCCAGCAGCCTGCCCATCCAAAGGAACTATGGCTACACCTTC. The chain employs TRBV7-9 and TRBJ1-2; D is ambiguous. CDR3 length equals 15 residues. Germline lookup yields CDR1 SEHNR and CDR2 FQNEAQ (reference sequence). The V end lost 5 bases, the J end lost 2 bases, and 15 bases lay between the germline ends.